The T cell receptor (beta chain) under discussion was sequenced for a study of T cell responses to AZD1222 COVID-19 vaccine. Whole-study findings and limits: Unmutated variant regions are reportedly targeted by nearly half of spike-specific TCRs. Clonal diversity was possibly underestimated, and the donors were mostly white British, with more females. The study identified only six AZD1222 recipients as seropositive at baseline. Receipt of two AZD1222 doses was followed by a rise in Spike-specific TCR breadth and depth.

Assay: immunoSEQ multiplex PCR; the TCRdb copy retains only in-frame clones and omits some. The data hold approximately 160,000 clones, with roughly 89% observed a single time. Germline V gene lookup returns CDR1 SGDLS and CDR2 YYNGEE. The CDR3 covers 13 residues. Trimming took 2 bases from V and 6 from J, leaving 10 bases between them. For this clone: Its target is not known.

The sequencing here drew on peripheral blood, taken on day 0 of AZD1222 vaccination. This chain connects TRBV9 to TRBJ2-3, with D possibly being TRBD2 (6 bases). This sequence originates from an adult in good health. The CDR3 reads CASSVWSGDTQYF. For the CDR3, the DNA is TGTGCCAGCAGCGTTTGGAGCGGGGATACGCAGTATTTT.